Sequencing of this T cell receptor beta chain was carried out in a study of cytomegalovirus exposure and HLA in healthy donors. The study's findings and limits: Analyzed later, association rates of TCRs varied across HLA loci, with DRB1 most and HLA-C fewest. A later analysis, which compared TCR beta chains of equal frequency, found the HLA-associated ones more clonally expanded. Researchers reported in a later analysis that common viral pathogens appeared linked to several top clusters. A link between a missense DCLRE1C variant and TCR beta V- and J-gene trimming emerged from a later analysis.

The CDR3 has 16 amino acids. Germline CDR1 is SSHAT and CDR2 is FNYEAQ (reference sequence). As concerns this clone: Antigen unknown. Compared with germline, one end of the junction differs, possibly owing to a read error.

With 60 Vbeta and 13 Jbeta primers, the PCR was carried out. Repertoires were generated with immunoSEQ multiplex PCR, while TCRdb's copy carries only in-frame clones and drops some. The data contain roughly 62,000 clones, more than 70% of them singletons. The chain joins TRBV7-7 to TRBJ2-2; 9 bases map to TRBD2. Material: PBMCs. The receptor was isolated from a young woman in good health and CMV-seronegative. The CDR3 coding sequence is TGTGCTAGCAGCTTAGTTCCAGCGGGAGGAACCGGGGAGCTGTTTTTT. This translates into CASSLVPAGGTGELFF. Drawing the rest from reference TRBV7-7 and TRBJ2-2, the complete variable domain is GAGVSQSPRYKVTKRGQDVTLRCDPISSHATLYWYQQALGQGPEFLTYFNYEAQPDKSGLPSDRFSAERPEGSISTLTIQRTEQRDSAMYRCASSLVPAGGTGELFFGEGSRLTVL.